The sequence of this T cell receptor (beta chain) was determined in a study of blood T cell repertoires in COVID-19. Study summary: Acute and convalescent COVID-19 samples came from the United States, Italy and Spain. PBMCs, B-cell-depleted T cells, or T cells provided the cDNA or gDNA that made up the material.

TCRdb's table, derived via immunoSEQ multiplex PCR, lists solely in-frame clones and lacks some. The profile shows 40,000 to 65,000 clones, roughly 88% of them singletons. V lost 6 bases and J lost 3, with 11 bases in between. The CDR3 extends over 13 amino acids. The TCR was taken from an elderly man with acute or convalescent COVID-19. The sequenced material came from peripheral blood. The genes are TRBV12-3 or TRBV12-4 and TRBJ1-1; D uncertain. The CDR3 loop reads CASRGSGDTEAFF. CDR3 sequence (DNA): TGTGCCAGCAGGGGGAGCGGGGACACTGAAGCTTTCTTT.